The clone carrying this TCR beta chain was found a few times. Its antigen is not identified. The CDR3 contains 12 residues. The germline gives CDR1 SGHKS, CDR2 YYEKEE (reference sequence). J was trimmed by 7 bases and V by 4 bases; bases with no gene match: 4. All donors were healthy Caucasians. Unique molecular identifiers were present on the cDNA, and a universal primer site came from template switching. MiXCR was run by TCRdb on the 5' RACE reads, yielding one entry per CDR3 protein. The table has a few hundred thousand distinct CDR3 sequences, about 8.3% seen once. The data belong to a study of identical twins. Regarding the study as a whole: Abundant beta clonotypes from cord blood bore fewer insertions; memory repertoires lacked this pattern.

These records were also assigned to another study, of yellow fever vaccine responses in identical twins.

This clonotype was sampled from a young woman in good health. The sequencing input was CD8+ T cells sorted from blood. The chain links TRBV5-5 to TRBJ1-1, with TRBD1 identical over 7 bases. CDR3 in DNA: TGTGCCAGCAGCCTGTGGGACAGTGAAGCTTTCTTT. Its translation: CASSLWDSEAFF.